The 3 T cell receptor beta chains listed next were all sequenced from one sample in a study of patients and donors after allogeneic stem cell transplantation. TCRdb analysed the RT-PCR reads with MiXCR anew, one entry per CDR3 protein. The repertoire holds approximately 200,000 distinct CDR3 sequences, with roughly two fifths as singletons. Sequencing was carried out using blood, either unsorted or a sorted T cell fraction (not recorded which). These receptors were obtained from a human donor who was either an allogeneic HSCT recipient or a stem cell or donor lymphocyte infusion donor (not recorded which). It is not recorded whose cells these are; they may come from a transplant donor.

The rearrangement uses TRBV12-3 or TRBV12-4 and TRBJ2-5, with D possibly matching TRBD2 (7 bases). This CDR3 spans 17 amino acids. V was trimmed by 3 bases and J by 2 bases, leaving 19 bases between them. CDR3 nucleotide sequence: TGTGCCAGCAGTTTCGTTCTCGGGGAGGGGGGTCAAGAGACCCAGTACTTC. Protein product: CASSFVLGEGGQETQYF.

This clonotype came up a few times. The chain couples TRBV12-3 or TRBV12-4 to TRBJ1-6, with a tentative D call TRBD1 (5 bases). This CDR3 has 18 amino acids. The ends were cut back, 2 bases at V and 4 bases at J, with 18 bases in the middle. The DNA of the CDR3 is TGTGCCAGCAGTTTACCCAGGGCCCCCAAGAGTTATAATTCACCCCTCCACTTT. As protein: CASSLPRAPKSYNSPLHF.

The V gene is TRBV7-6, the J gene TRBJ2-1; no clear D. CDR3 size: 14 residues. V dropped 0 bases and J dropped 8 bases, with 11 bases sitting between them. CDR1 and CDR2 (germline): SGHVS, FNYEAQ. CDR3 in DNA: TGTGCCAGCAGCTTAGCGGGTACCGCCTATGAGCAGTTCTTC. It specifies CASSLAGTAYEQFF.